This is a list of T cell receptor beta chains from one sample in a study of beta chain features in type 1 diabetes. The protocol was immunoSEQ multiplex PCR, while the TCRdb copy is restricted to in-frame clones and leaves out a portion. Of 550,000 to 850,000 clones listed, 13% are singletons. Sequencing was done on a sample of naive CD4+ T cells from blood. The receptor source for this set is a man younger than 35 with type 1 diabetes. Each CDR3 is given with its conserved first and last residue. Fields, in order: J gene, D gene, V gene, clone size, CDR3 DNA, CDR3 protein. The D gene is left open where the match is weak. Not every row has a clone size; where given, it reads once, few, many or a size class.

j_call: TRBJ2-3
d_call: TRBD2
v_call: TRBV5-1
clone_size: few
cdr3_nt: TGCGCCAGCAGCCCTCAAGCGGGGTCGTCAGATACGCAGTATTTT
cdr3_aa: CASSPQAGSSDTQYF

j_call: TRBJ2-1
d_call: .
v_call: TRBV6-1
clone_size: few
cdr3_nt: TGTGCCAGCAGAGCAGGGGTTATCAATGAGCAGTTCTTC
cdr3_aa: CASRAGVINEQFF

j_call: TRBJ2-6
d_call: .
v_call: TRBV6-1
clone_size: .
cdr3_nt: TGTGCCAGTTACACAGGAACCTCTGGGGCCAACGTCCTGACTTTC
cdr3_aa: CASYTGTSGANVLTF

j_call: TRBJ2-3
d_call: TRBD2
v_call: TRBV5-1
clone_size: few
cdr3_nt: TGCGCCAGCAGCTTGGTTTCGGCGGGGGTTGATACGCAGTATTTT
cdr3_aa: CASSLVSAGVDTQYF

j_call: TRBJ1-4
d_call: TRBD1
v_call: TRBV15
clone_size: .
cdr3_nt: TGTGCCACCAGCCCACGTATGGGAGGGGGCAATGAAAAACTGTTTTTT
cdr3_aa: CATSPRMGGGNEKLFF

j_call: TRBJ2-3
d_call: TRBD1
v_call: TRBV6-6
clone_size: few
cdr3_nt: TGTGCCAGCAAGTGGACAGGCAGCACAGATACGCAGTATTTT
cdr3_aa: CASKWTGSTDTQYF

j_call: TRBJ1-2
d_call: .
v_call: TRBV28
clone_size: few
cdr3_nt: TGTGCCAGCAGTTTAGATTCGGGGCGAGCTAACTATGGCTACACCTTC
cdr3_aa: CASSLDSGRANYGYTF

j_call: TRBJ2-5
d_call: .
v_call: TRBV7-9
clone_size: .
cdr3_nt: TGTGCCAGCAGCTACCCGGACCCTACAGAGACCCAGTACTTC
cdr3_aa: CASSYPDPTETQYF

j_call: TRBJ2-1
d_call: .
v_call: TRBV30
clone_size: .
cdr3_nt: TGTGCCTGGAGTGGTTTGGGGGGCCCCGGTGAGCAGTTCTTC
cdr3_aa: CAWSGLGGPGEQFF

j_call: TRBJ2-7
d_call: .
v_call: TRBV20-1
clone_size: few
cdr3_nt: TGCAGTGCTAGAAGGCAGGAGCAGTACTTC
cdr3_aa: CSARRQEQYF

j_call: TRBJ2-7
d_call: TRBD1
v_call: TRBV13
clone_size: many
cdr3_nt: TGTGCCAGCAGAGAGGGGATGGACAGGGCCGCCGAGCAGTACTTC
cdr3_aa: CASREGMDRAAEQYF

j_call: TRBJ1-2
d_call: TRBD1
v_call: TRBV7-8
clone_size: few
cdr3_nt: TGTGCCAGCAGCAAGTCGGACAGGGGAGAACTCAACTATGGCTACACCTTC
cdr3_aa: CASSKSDRGELNYGYTF

j_call: TRBJ1-6
d_call: .
v_call: TRBV13
clone_size: .
cdr3_nt: TGTGCCAGCAACTCCGGCAGGGAGGTTAATTCACCCCTCCACTTT
cdr3_aa: CASNSGREVNSPLHF

j_call: TRBJ1-1
d_call: .
v_call: TRBV7-2
clone_size: few
cdr3_nt: TGTGCCAGCAGCTTAGTACACTTTGCTCCCACTGAAGCTTTCTTT
cdr3_aa: CASSLVHFAPTEAFF

j_call: TRBJ2-7
d_call: .
v_call: TRBV28
clone_size: few
cdr3_nt: TGTGCCAGCAGTTTAGGGCACGGCGAGCAGTACTTC
cdr3_aa: CASSLGHGEQYF

j_call: TRBJ2-7
d_call: .
v_call: TRBV7-9
clone_size: few
cdr3_nt: TGTGCCAGCAGCTTAGTAGAGACAGGCTACGAGCAGTACTTC
cdr3_aa: CASSLVETGYEQYF

j_call: TRBJ2-1
d_call: .
v_call: TRBV19
clone_size: .
cdr3_nt: TGTGCCAGTAGTATCGGCAGGGAGTCCTACAATGAGCAGTTCTTC
cdr3_aa: CASSIGRESYNEQFF

j_call: TRBJ2-6
d_call: .
v_call: TRBV7-2
clone_size: few
cdr3_nt: TGTGCCAGCAGCCGCCGGGGGTCTGGGGCCAACGTCCTGACTTTC
cdr3_aa: CASSRRGSGANVLTF

j_call: TRBJ2-7
d_call: .
v_call: TRBV28
clone_size: .
cdr3_nt: TGTGCCAGCAGTTTTGGACTCTACGAGCAGTACTTC
cdr3_aa: CASSFGLYEQYF

j_call: TRBJ1-5
d_call: .
v_call: TRBV18
clone_size: .
cdr3_nt: TGTGCCAGCTCACCTAACGATAGCAATCAGCCCCAGCATTTT
cdr3_aa: CASSPNDSNQPQHF

j_call: TRBJ1-2
d_call: TRBD1
v_call: TRBV19
clone_size: few
cdr3_nt: TGTGCCAGTAGTACCCTGGACAGGGGCAGCGGCTACACCTTC
cdr3_aa: CASSTLDRGSGYTF

j_call: TRBJ2-7
d_call: TRBD2
v_call: TRBV4-1
clone_size: few
cdr3_nt: TGCGCCAGCAGCCAAGGGACTAGCGGGGGGGCCCCCTACGAGCAGTACTTC
cdr3_aa: CASSQGTSGGAPYEQYF

j_call: TRBJ2-2
d_call: .
v_call: TRBV7-8
clone_size: few
cdr3_nt: TGTGCCACCAAGGACTCGGGCACCGGGGAGCTGTTTTTT
cdr3_aa: CATKDSGTGELFF

j_call: TRBJ1-2
d_call: .
v_call: TRBV29-1
clone_size: .
cdr3_nt: TGCAGCGTTGAATCCCTAGACAGAAATGGCTACACCTTC
cdr3_aa: CSVESLDRNGYTF

j_call: TRBJ2-3
d_call: TRBD1
v_call: TRBV7-2
clone_size: .
cdr3_nt: TGTGCCAGCAGACCGACTCCGGGACAGGGGACCTTCAGCACAGATACGCAGTATTTT
cdr3_aa: CASRPTPGQGTFSTDTQYF

j_call: TRBJ1-1
d_call: .
v_call: TRBV6-5
clone_size: few
cdr3_nt: TGTGCCAGCAGTTACCGGGCCAACACTGAAGCTTTCTTT
cdr3_aa: CASSYRANTEAFF

j_call: TRBJ2-7
d_call: .
v_call: TRBV10-3
clone_size: .
cdr3_nt: TGTGCCATCAGTGACAGGGAAGGGGGCGAGCAGTACTTC
cdr3_aa: CAISDREGGEQYF

j_call: TRBJ2-3
d_call: .
v_call: TRBV28
clone_size: few
cdr3_nt: TGTGCCAGCAGCCCTTTCTCCCGCCTGGGGTTCACAGATACGCAGTATTTT
cdr3_aa: CASSPFSRLGFTDTQYF

j_call: TRBJ2-3
d_call: TRBD2
v_call: TRBV19
clone_size: few
cdr3_nt: TGTGCCAGTAGTCAGACTAGCGGGGGCACAGATACGCAGTATTTT
cdr3_aa: CASSQTSGGTDTQYF

j_call: TRBJ1-5
d_call: TRBD1
v_call: TRBV5-8
clone_size: few
cdr3_nt: TGTGCCAGCAGCTTGTCTGTGGTGAGACAGGGGGCGTACAGCAATCAGCCCCAGCATTTT
cdr3_aa: CASSLSVVRQGAYSNQPQHF

j_call: TRBJ1-2
d_call: TRBD1
v_call: TRBV6-5
clone_size: .
cdr3_nt: TGTGCCAGCAGTTACTCGCCAGGGGGCGGCAACTATGGCTACACCTTC
cdr3_aa: CASSYSPGGGNYGYTF

j_call: TRBJ1-5
d_call: TRBD1
v_call: TRBV19
clone_size: few
cdr3_nt: TGTGCCAGTAGTATGTCAGGAGGGGGCGGCAATCAGCCCCAGCATTTT
cdr3_aa: CASSMSGGGGNQPQHF

j_call: TRBJ2-7
d_call: .
v_call: TRBV27
clone_size: .
cdr3_nt: TGTGCCAGCAGTTTAGAGGGGAGAGGCGAATACGAGCAGTACTTC
cdr3_aa: CASSLEGRGEYEQYF

j_call: TRBJ1-2
d_call: TRBD1
v_call: TRBV9
clone_size: .
cdr3_nt: TGTGCCAGCAGCTCCGGACAGGACTATGGCTACACCTTC
cdr3_aa: CASSSGQDYGYTF

j_call: TRBJ2-7
d_call: .
v_call: TRBV30
clone_size: .
cdr3_nt: TGTGCCTGGAGTCCGAGCGGCCCCTACGAGCAGTACTTC
cdr3_aa: CAWSPSGPYEQYF

j_call: TRBJ2-3
d_call: TRBD1
v_call: TRBV5-1
clone_size: .
cdr3_nt: TGCGCCAGCAGCCTCGGGACAGTATCAGATACGCAGTATTTT
cdr3_aa: CASSLGTVSDTQYF

j_call: TRBJ2-7
d_call: .
v_call: TRBV5-4
clone_size: .
cdr3_nt: TGTGCCAGCAGCTTAAATCAGGGAGTTTACGAGCAGTACTTC
cdr3_aa: CASSLNQGVYEQYF

j_call: TRBJ2-7
d_call: TRBD1
v_call: TRBV5-1
clone_size: few
cdr3_nt: TGCGCCAGCAGCCAGGGACAGGATCCTGCCGAGCAGTACTTC
cdr3_aa: CASSQGQDPAEQYF

j_call: TRBJ1-1
d_call: .
v_call: TRBV2
clone_size: few
cdr3_nt: TGTGCCAGCAGTGACGGCGGGACGGTGAACACTGAAGCTTTCTTT
cdr3_aa: CASSDGGTVNTEAFF

j_call: TRBJ2-3
d_call: .
v_call: TRBV2
clone_size: few
cdr3_nt: TGTGCCAGCAGTGAAGGGGCCCCGGAGCCCACAGATACGCAGTATTTT
cdr3_aa: CASSEGAPEPTDTQYF

j_call: TRBJ2-5
d_call: .
v_call: TRBV7-9
clone_size: .
cdr3_nt: TGTGCCAGCACCCAAAAGGAGCTAGGAGGGACCCAGTACTTC
cdr3_aa: CASTQKELGGTQYF

j_call: TRBJ2-5
d_call: TRBD1
v_call: TRBV18
clone_size: few
cdr3_nt: TGTGCCAGCTCAGACAGGGTACAGACCCAGTACTTC
cdr3_aa: CASSDRVQTQYF

j_call: TRBJ1-2
d_call: .
v_call: TRBV5-1
clone_size: .
cdr3_nt: TGCGCCAGCAGCTTGGGTTCAAGCTATGGCTACACCTTC
cdr3_aa: CASSLGSSYGYTF

j_call: TRBJ2-7
d_call: TRBD1
v_call: TRBV18
clone_size: few
cdr3_nt: TGTGCCAGCTCCCAGGGACAGGGGGATTACGAGCAGTACTTC
cdr3_aa: CASSQGQGDYEQYF

j_call: TRBJ2-7
d_call: .
v_call: TRBV30
clone_size: .
cdr3_nt: TGTGCCTGGAGTGTACGTCTCGAGCAGTACTTC
cdr3_aa: CAWSVRLEQYF

j_call: TRBJ2-6
d_call: .
v_call: TRBV30
clone_size: few
cdr3_nt: TGTGCCTGGAGTGAATTAGGGTTAGCTGGGGCCAACGTCCTGACTTTC
cdr3_aa: CAWSELGLAGANVLTF

j_call: TRBJ2-3
d_call: TRBD2
v_call: TRBV13
clone_size: few
cdr3_nt: TGTGCCAGCAGCTTAGCAGCGGGGACAGATACGCAGTATTTT
cdr3_aa: CASSLAAGTDTQYF

j_call: TRBJ2-7
d_call: TRBD2
v_call: TRBV29-1
clone_size: few
cdr3_nt: TGCAGCGTTGAAGGAGGGGCTAGCGGGGGATCTTACGAGCAGTACTTC
cdr3_aa: CSVEGGASGGSYEQYF

j_call: TRBJ1-1
d_call: TRBD1
v_call: TRBV19
clone_size: .
cdr3_nt: TGTGCCAGTAACTTACAGGGGGCTCCGAACACTGAAGCTTTCTTT
cdr3_aa: CASNLQGAPNTEAFF

j_call: TRBJ2-7
d_call: .
v_call: TRBV18
clone_size: .
cdr3_nt: TGTGCCAGCTCACCATTGGGTGAGGGGGGAACGGTCGAGCAGTACTTC
cdr3_aa: CASSPLGEGGTVEQYF

j_call: TRBJ2-7
d_call: .
v_call: TRBV29-1
clone_size: .
cdr3_nt: TGCAGCGGTCGTGAAGCTTTCTCCTACGAGCAGTACTTC
cdr3_aa: CSGREAFSYEQYF